This is a list of T cell receptor beta chains from one sample in a study of blood T cell repertoires in COVID-19. The assay was immunoSEQ multiplex PCR, and TCRdb's table has in-frame clones only and misses some. Seen here are about 24,000 clones, about 83% observed once, and the top ten hold around 28%. Sequencing used peripheral blood. All receptors come from a human donor with active COVID-19. The donor label of this sample is uncertain. CDR3s leave out the opening cysteine and the closing phenylalanine or tryptophan.

12	TRBV11-2	ASSFGQGYNEQF
13	TRBV7-9	ASSLSTARGETQY
12	TRBV27	ASSFAGGYNEQF
13	TRBV5-1	ASSLDRPGANVLT
15	TRBV19	ASSIDGPRHSNQPQH
13	TRBV6-1	ASSERRQYNSPLH
13	TRBV10-3	AISELGLGTFEQY
12	TRBV5-4	ASGRRWGDNEQF
12	TRBV10-3	AISEYEQVSEQY
15	TRBV3-1/TRBV3-2	ASSQKPGTTNTGELF